This TCR beta chain was sequenced for a study of blood T cell repertoires in COVID-19. Study background: From the United States, Italy and Spain came samples of acute and convalescent COVID-19.

This CDR3 comprises 14 residues. With V trimmed by 0 bases and J by 7 bases, 2 bases remained unmatched. Germline V gene sequence: CDR1 MNHEY, CDR2 SVGEGT. Sequencing was performed with immunoSEQ multiplex PCR; in TCRdb, only in-frame clones are kept and a portion is missing. Found here are approximately 410,000 clones, 86% of them singletons; the top ten hold under 1.5%. Material: peripheral blood. The chain combines TRBV6-2 or TRBV6-3 with TRBJ2-2; TRBD2 matches 7 bases. This TCR derives from a woman under 40 with active or convalescent COVID-19. The DNA for the CDR3 is TGTGCCAGCAGTTACTCGTCGGGGGGCGGGGAGCTGTTTTTT. It yields the protein CASSYSSGGGELFF.